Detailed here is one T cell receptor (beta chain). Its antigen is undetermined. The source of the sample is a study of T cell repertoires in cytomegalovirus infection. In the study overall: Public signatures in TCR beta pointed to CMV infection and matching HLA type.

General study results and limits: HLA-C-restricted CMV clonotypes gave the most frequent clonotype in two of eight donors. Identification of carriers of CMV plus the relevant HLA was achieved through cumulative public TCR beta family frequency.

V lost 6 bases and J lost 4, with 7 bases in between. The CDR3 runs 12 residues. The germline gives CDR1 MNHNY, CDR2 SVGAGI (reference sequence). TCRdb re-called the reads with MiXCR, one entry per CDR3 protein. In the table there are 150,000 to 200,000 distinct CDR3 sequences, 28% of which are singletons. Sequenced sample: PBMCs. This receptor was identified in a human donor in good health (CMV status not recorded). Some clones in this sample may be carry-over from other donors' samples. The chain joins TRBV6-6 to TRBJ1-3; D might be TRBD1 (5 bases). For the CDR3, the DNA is TGTGCCAGCAGGGACACCGGAAACACCATATATTTT. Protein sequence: CASRDTGNTIYF.